This TCR beta chain derives from a study of T cell repertoires in cytomegalovirus infection. This clonotype was picked up many times. TCRdb reprocessed the reads with MiXCR, giving one entry per CDR3 protein. The sample has roughly 320,000 distinct CDR3 sequences, 9.6% seen once. Germline CDR1 MNHNS, CDR2 SASEGT. This CDR3 has 16 residues. The junction had 10 bases not matched to a gene; V was cut back by 2 bases and J by 11 bases. The receptor's source is a human donor in good health (CMV status not recorded). Some clones in this sample may be carry-over from other donors' samples. The chain has TRBV6-1 and TRBJ1-6; 9 bases are a match to TRBD1. Material for sequencing was PBMCs. The CDR3 region has the DNA TGTGCCAGCAGTGAATTGGGAACAGGGGGCAGGGCACCCCTCCACTTT. Residues: CASSELGTGGRAPLHF.